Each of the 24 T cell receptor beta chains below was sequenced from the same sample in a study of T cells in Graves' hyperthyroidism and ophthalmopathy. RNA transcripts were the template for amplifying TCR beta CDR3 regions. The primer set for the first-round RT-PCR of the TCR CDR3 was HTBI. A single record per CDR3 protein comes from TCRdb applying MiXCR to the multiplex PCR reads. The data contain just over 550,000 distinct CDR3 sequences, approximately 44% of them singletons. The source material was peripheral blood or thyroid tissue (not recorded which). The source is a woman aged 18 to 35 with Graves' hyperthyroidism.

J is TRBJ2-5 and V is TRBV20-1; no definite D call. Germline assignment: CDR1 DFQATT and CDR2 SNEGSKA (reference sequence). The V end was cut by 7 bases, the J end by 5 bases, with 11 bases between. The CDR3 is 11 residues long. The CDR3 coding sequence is TGCAGTGATTGGGGTAGGGAGACCCAGTACTTC. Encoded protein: CSDWGRETQYF.

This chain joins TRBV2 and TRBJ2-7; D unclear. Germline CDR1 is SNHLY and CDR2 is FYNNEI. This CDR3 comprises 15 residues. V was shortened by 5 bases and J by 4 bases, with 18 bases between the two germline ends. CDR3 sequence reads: CASSPHGGILYEQYF. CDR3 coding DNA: TGTGCCAGCAGTCCCCATGGTGGGATTCTTTACGAGCAGTACTTC.

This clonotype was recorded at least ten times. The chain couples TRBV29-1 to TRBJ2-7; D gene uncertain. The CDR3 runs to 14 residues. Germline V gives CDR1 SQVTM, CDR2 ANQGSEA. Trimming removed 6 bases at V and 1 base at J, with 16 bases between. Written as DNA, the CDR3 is TGCAGCGTGGCGGTGGGCGGCTATTCCTACGAGCAGTACTTC. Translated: CSVAVGGYSYEQYF.

The CDR3 is CSARSGHEQYF. The CDR3 region has the DNA TGCAGTGCCCGGAGCGGGCACGAGCAGTACTTC. This chain joins TRBV20-1 and TRBJ2-7; D perhaps matches TRBD2 (6 bases). This CDR3 is built from 11 residues. V was trimmed by 6 bases and J by 5 bases, leaving 11 bases between them. Germline V gene sequence: CDR1 DFQATT, CDR2 SNEGSKA (reference sequence).

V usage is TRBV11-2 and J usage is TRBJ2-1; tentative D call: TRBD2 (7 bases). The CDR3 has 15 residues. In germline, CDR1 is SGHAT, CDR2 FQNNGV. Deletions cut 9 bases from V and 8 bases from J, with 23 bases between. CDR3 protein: CASSIVAREGDEQFF. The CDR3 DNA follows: TGTGCCAGTAGTATAGTCGCGAGGGAGGGGGATGAGCAGTTCTTC.

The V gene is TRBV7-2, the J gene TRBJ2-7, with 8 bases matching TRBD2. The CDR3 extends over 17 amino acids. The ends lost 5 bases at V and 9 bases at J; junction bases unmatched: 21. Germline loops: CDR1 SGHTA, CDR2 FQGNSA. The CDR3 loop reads CASSLTSSAGGYERQYF. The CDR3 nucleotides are TGTGCCAGCAGCCTTACTTCGTCCGCGGGGGGTTACGAGCGGCAGTACTTC.

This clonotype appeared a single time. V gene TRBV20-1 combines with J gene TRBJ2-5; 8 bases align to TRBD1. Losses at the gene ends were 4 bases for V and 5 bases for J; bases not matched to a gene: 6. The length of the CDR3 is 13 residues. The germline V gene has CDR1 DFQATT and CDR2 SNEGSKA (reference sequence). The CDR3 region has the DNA TGCAGTGCTACGGACAGGGCGTGGGAGACCCAGTACTTC. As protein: CSATDRAWETQYF.

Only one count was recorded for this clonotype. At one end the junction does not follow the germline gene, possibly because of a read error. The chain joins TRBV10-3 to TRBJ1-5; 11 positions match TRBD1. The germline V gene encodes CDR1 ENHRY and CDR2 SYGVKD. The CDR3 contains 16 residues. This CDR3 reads CASSYHTGQGDQPQHF. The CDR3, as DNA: TGTGCCAGCAGTTACCACACGGGACAGGGGGATCAGCCCCAGCATTTT.

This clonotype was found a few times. The CDR3 coding sequence is TGTGCCAGCAGCTTGGCGGGCGGGGAAGAGACCCAGTACTTC. Protein sequence: CASSLAGGEETQYF. V usage is TRBV5-6 and J usage is TRBJ2-5; D possibly corresponds to TRBD2 (6 bases). Germline V lookup: CDR1 SGHDT, CDR2 YYEEEE. This CDR3 region has 14 residues. V was clipped by 0 bases and J by 3 bases, with 9 bases between them. The variable domain in full, completed from reference TRBV5-6 and TRBJ2-5, reads DAGVTQSPTHLIKTRGQQVTLRCSPKSGHDTVSWYQQALGQGPQFIFQYYEEEERQRGNFPDRFSGHQFPNYSSELNVNALLLGDSALYLCASSLAGGEETQYFGPGTRLLVL.

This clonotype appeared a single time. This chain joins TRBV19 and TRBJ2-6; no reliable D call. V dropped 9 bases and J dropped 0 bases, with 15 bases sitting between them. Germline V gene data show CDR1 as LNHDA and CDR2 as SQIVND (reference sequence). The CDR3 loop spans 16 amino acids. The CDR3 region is CASSQDLGSGANVLTF. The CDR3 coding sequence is TGTGCCAGCAGCCAAGATCTTGGCTCTGGGGCCAACGTCCTGACTTTC.

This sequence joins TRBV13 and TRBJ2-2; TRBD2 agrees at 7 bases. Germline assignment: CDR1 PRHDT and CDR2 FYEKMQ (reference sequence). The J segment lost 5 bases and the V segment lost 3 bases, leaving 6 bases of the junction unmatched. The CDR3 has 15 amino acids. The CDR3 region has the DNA TGTGCCAGCAGCTTCGGTGCGGGAGAAACCGGGGAGCTGTTTTTT. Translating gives CASSFGAGETGELFF. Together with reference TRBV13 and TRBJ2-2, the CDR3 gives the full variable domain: AAGVIQSPRHLIKEKRETATLKCYPIPRHDTVYWYQQGPGQDPQFLISFYEKMQSDKGSIPDRFSAQQFSDYHSELNMSSLELGDSALYFCASSFGAGETGELFFGEGSRLTVL.

In DNA form, the CDR3 reads TGCGCCAGCCGAAGGACTAGCGGGGGGCAAGAGACCCAGTACTTC. Encoded protein: CASRRTSGGQETQYF. The chain recombines TRBV10-2 with TRBJ2-5; 14 bases align to TRBD2. Germline V gene lookup returns CDR1 WSHSY and CDR2 SAAADI. V lost 8 bases and J lost 2; bases outside the gene matches: 4. The CDR3 totals 15 residues.

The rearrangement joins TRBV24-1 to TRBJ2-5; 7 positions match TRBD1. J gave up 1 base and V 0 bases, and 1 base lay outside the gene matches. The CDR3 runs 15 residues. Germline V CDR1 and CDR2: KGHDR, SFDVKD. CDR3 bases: TGTGCCACCAGTGATTTGTACAGGGGCCAAGAGACCCAGTACTTC. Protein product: CATSDLYRGQETQYF.

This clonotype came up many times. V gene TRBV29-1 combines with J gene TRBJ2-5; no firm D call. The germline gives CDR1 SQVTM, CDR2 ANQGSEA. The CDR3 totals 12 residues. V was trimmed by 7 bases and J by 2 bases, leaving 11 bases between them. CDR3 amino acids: CSASVGQETQYF. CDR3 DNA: TGCAGCGCCTCCGTCGGGCAAGAGACCCAGTACTTC.

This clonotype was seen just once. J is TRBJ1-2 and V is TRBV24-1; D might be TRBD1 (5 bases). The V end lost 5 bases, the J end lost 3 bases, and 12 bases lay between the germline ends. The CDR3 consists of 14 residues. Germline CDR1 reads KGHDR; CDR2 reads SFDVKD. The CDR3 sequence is CATSVTGTDYGYTF. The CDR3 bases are TGTGCCACCAGTGTTACCGGGACGGACTATGGCTACACCTTC.

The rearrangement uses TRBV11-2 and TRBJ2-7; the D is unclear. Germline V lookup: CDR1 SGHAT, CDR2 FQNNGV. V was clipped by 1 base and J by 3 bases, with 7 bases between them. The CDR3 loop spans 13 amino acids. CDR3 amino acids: CASSLVVNYEQYF. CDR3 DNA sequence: TGTGCCAGCAGCTTAGTCGTGAACTACGAGCAGTACTTC.

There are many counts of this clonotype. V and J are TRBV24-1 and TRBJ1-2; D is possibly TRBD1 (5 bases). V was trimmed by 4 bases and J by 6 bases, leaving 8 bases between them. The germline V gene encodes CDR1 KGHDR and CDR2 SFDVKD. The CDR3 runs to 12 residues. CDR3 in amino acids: CATSDGGDGYTF. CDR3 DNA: TGTGCCACCAGTGACGGGGGGGATGGCTACACCTTC.

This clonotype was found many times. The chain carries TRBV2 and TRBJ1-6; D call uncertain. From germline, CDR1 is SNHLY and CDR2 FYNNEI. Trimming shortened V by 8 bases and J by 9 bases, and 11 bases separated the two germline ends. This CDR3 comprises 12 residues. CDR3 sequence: CASEPGGSPLHF. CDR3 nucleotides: TGTGCCAGCGAACCAGGTGGTTCACCCCTCCACTTT. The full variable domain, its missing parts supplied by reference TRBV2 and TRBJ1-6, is EPEVTQTPSHQVTQMGQEVILRCVPISNHLYFYWYRQILGQKVEFLVSFYNNEISEKSEIFDDQFSVERPDGSNFTLKIRSTKLEDSAMYFCASEPGGSPLHFGNGTRLTVT.

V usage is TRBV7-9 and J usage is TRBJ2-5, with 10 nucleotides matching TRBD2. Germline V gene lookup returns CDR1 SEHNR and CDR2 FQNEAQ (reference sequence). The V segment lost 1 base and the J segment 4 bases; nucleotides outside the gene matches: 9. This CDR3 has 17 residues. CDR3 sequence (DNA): TGTGCCAGCAGCTTAGGAGTCGAAGCTAGCGGGAGAGAGACCCAGTACTTC. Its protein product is CASSLGVEASGRETQYF.

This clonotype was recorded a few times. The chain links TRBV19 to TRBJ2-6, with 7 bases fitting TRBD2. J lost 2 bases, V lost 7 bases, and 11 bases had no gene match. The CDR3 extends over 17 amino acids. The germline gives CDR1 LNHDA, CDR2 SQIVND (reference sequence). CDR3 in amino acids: CASTGGIRYPGANVLTF. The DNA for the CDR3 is TGTGCCAGTACCGGGGGGATCCGATACCCTGGGGCCAACGTCCTGACTTTC.

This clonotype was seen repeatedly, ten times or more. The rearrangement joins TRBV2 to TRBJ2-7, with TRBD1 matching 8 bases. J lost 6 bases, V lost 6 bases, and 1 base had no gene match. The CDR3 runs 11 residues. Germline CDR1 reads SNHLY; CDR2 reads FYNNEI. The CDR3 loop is CASRQGAEQYF. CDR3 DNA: TGTGCCAGCAGGCAGGGGGCCGAGCAGTACTTC.

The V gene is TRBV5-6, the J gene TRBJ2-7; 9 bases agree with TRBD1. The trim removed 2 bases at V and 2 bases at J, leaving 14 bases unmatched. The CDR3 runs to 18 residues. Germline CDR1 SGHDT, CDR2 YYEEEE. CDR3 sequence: CASSFELGGTGTPYEQYF. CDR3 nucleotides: TGTGCCAGCAGCTTTGAACTGGGTGGGACAGGGACACCCTACGAGCAGTACTTC.

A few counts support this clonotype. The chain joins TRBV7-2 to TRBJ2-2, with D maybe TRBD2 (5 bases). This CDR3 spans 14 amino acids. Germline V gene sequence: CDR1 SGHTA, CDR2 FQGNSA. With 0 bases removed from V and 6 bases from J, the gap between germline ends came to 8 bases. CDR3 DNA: TGTGCCAGCAGCTTAGCGGGAGAGGCCGGGGAGCTGTTTTTT. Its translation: CASSLAGEAGELFF.

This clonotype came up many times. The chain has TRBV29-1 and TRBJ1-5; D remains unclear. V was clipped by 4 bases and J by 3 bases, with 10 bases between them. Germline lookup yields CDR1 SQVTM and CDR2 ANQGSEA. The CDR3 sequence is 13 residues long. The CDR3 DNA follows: TGCAGCGTTGCACAGCGATACAATCAGCCCCAGCATTTT. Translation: CSVAQRYNQPQHF.